This T cell receptor (beta chain) was observed in a study of response to subunit inactivated influenza vaccine. Germline CDR1 reads LGHNA; CDR2 reads YNFKEQ. V gave up 1 base and J gave up 5 bases; unmatched junction bases: 12. The CDR3 spans 18 residues. Regarding the study as a whole: The study's authors posited that every seasonal influenza vaccination enlists few new T cells.

TCRdb fed the RT-PCR reads into MiXCR, producing one record per CDR3 protein. In the table there are approximately 500,000 distinct CDR3 sequences, 10% to 15% of which are singletons. This clonotype was counted between two and nine times. Its antigen remains unknown. The source is a middle-aged man who received an inactivated influenza vaccine. The material was PBMCs from blood, obtained 45 days after vaccination. J is TRBJ2-5 and V is TRBV4-2; the match to TRBD1 covers 11 bases. This CDR3 reads CASSQGWDRGSSGETQYF. The CDR3 nucleotides read TGTGCCAGCAGCCAAGGGTGGGACAGGGGGTCGTCGGGGGAGACCCAGTACTTC.